This T cell receptor (beta chain) was documented in a study of identical twins. TCRdb redid the calling of the 5' RACE reads with MiXCR, one entry per CDR3 protein. The profile shows about 730,000 distinct CDR3 sequences, 21% of them singletons. This CDR3 is 13 amino acids long. Germline V CDR1 and CDR2: SGDLS, YYNGEE. With 3 bases removed from V and 7 bases from J, the gap between germline ends came to 14 bases. This same sample was also taken into another study, of T cells expressing NK-cell markers. This second study says: Eight donors were sequenced, seven testing HCMV-seropositive and one testing seronegative. Several experiments added an anti-gamma-delta TCR antibody to sort only alpha-beta TCR T cells. Dominant NKG2C+ clonotypes accounted for about 1.0-8% of CD8+ T cells in six or seven donors. Expanded clones of NKG2C+ T cells had an unclear HCMV specificity.

The V call is TRBV9, the J call TRBJ2-7, with a weak D call TRBD2 (5 bases). The receptor's source is a woman under 30 in good health. The sequencing input was PBMCs. The CDR3 reads CASSAYETGEQYF. The CDR3 nucleotides are TGTGCCAGCAGCGCCTACGAAACGGGAGAGCAGTACTTC.